The source of this TCR beta chain is a study of T cells in Graves' hyperthyroidism and ophthalmopathy. Background on the study: Before any treatment, at initial diagnosis, peripheral blood was collected.

The CDR3 contains 13 residues. V was shortened by 5 bases and J by 5 bases, with 13 bases between the two germline ends. This clonotype was recorded at least ten times. Antigen unknown. TCR beta CDR3 regions were amplified from RNA transcripts. The TCR CDR3 was amplified in a first-round RT-PCR using the HTBI primer set. MiXCR, run by TCRdb on the multiplex PCR reads, gives a single entry per CDR3 protein. The table records about 360,000 distinct CDR3 sequences, about a fifth of them present only once. Whole-study results and caveats: Ophthalmopathy cases were set apart from stable hyperthyroidism by a 13 V-J model. The model's output predicted ophthalmopathy at a median of roughly seven months prior to onset.

Sequenced input: blood. J is TRBJ2-7 and V is TRBV12-3 or TRBV12-4; D possibly corresponds to TRBD1 (6 bases). This clonotype originated in a woman under 30 with Graves' hyperthyroidism. CDR3 coding DNA: TGTGCCAGCAGTCGACTTAACAGGGACGAGCAGTACTTC. This gives the protein CASSRLNRDEQYF.